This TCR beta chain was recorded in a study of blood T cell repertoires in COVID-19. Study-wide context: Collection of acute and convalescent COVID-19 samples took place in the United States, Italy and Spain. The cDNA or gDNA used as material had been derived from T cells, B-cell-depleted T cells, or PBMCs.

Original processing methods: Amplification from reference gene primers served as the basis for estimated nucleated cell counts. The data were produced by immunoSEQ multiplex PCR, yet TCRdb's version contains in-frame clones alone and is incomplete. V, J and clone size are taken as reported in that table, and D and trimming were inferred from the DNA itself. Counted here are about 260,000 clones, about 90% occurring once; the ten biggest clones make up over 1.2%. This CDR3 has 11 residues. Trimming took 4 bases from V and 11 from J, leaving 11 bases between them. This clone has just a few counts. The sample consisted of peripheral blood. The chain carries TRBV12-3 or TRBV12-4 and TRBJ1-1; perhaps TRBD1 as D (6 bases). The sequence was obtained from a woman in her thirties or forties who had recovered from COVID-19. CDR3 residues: CASSWGPKAFF. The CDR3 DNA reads TGTGCCAGCAGTTGGGGGCCGAAGGCTTTCTTT.